This T cell receptor (beta chain) is drawn from a study of blood T cell repertoires in COVID-19. About the research overall: Samples came from the United States, Italy and Spain, spanning acute and convalescent COVID-19. PBMCs, B-cell-depleted T cells, or T cells provided the cDNA or gDNA that made up the material.

The length of the CDR3 is 16 residues. The V segment lost 1 base and the J segment 11 bases; nucleotides outside the gene matches: 13. The germline V gene has CDR1 MGHRA and CDR2 YSYEKL. Authors' methods: Amplification of reference gene primers provided the estimated nucleated cell counts. The table came from immunoSEQ multiplex PCR; TCRdb's copy has only in-frame clones and leaves some out. V and J calls plus clone size are reproduced from that table; the DNA served to infer D and trimming. The sample holds some 180,000 clones, approximately 84% seen once. J is TRBJ1-5 and V is TRBV4-1, with TRBD1 matching over 8 bases. The receptor's source is a man in his 70s with active or convalescent COVID-19. Sequencing used peripheral blood. The CDR3 DNA follows: TGCGCCAGCAGCCAAGTTGCGAAGGGACAGGATTTAGCCCAGCATTTT. Translation gives CASSQVAKGQDLAQHF.